One and the same sample provided the 31 T cell receptor beta chains below, sequenced in a study of T cell changes during pregnancy in multiple sclerosis. Clones were read by immunoSEQ multiplex PCR, and TCRdb kept only the in-frame ones, dropping some. This table holds some 73,000 clones, approximately 92% found once. Sequencing used peripheral blood, obtained in the third trimester of pregnancy. These receptor sequences come from a female donor in good health, enrolled as a control in a pregnancy study.

V is TRBV5-6 and J is TRBJ2-7; TRBD2 is a possible D gene (5 bases). Germline assignment: CDR1 SGHDT and CDR2 YYEEEE. CDR3 size: 15 residues. V was cut by 4 bases and J by 5 bases, with 19 bases left in between. CDR3 DNA: TGTGCCAGCAGCCCGAGATTGCGGGCAGGCAACGAGCAGTACTTC. Protein product: CASSPRLRAGNEQYF.

The V gene is TRBV11-2, the J gene TRBJ1-2; maybe TRBD1 (5 bases). Germline V gene lookup returns CDR1 SGHAT and CDR2 FQNNGV. The V end lost 0 bases, the J end lost 3 bases, and 8 bases lay between the germline ends. The CDR3 spans 14 residues. The CDR3 DNA is TGTGCCAGCAGCTTAGACTGGACACACTATGGCTACACCTTC. Translated, it gives CASSLDWTHYGYTF. The complete variable domain, with remaining parts taken from reference TRBV11-2 and TRBJ1-2, reads EAGVAQSPRYKIIEKRQSVAFWCNPISGHATLYWYQQILGQGPKLLIQFQNNGVVDDSQLPKDRFSAERLKGVDSTLKIQPAKLEDSAVYLCASSLDWTHYGYTFGSGTRLTVV.

In this sample, this clone turned up once. This chain connects TRBV7-3 to TRBJ2-2; 11 bases align to TRBD2. The V and J ends lost 2 bases and 5 bases, in that order; junction bases with no gene match: 1. The CDR3 sequence is 15 residues long. Per the germline V gene, CDR1 is SGHTA and CDR2 is FQGTGA. Here the CDR3 reads CASSLGLAGTGELFF. In DNA, the CDR3 is TGTGCCAGCAGCTTAGGACTAGCGGGTACCGGGGAGCTGTTTTTT. Together with reference TRBV7-3 and TRBJ2-2, the CDR3 gives the full variable domain: GAGVSQTPSNKVTEKGKYVELRCDPISGHTALYWYRQSLGQGPEFLIYFQGTGAADDSGLPNDRFFAVRPEGSVSTLKIQRTERGDSAVYLCASSLGLAGTGELFFGEGSRLTVL.

This clone ranks as medium-sized. This chain links TRBV6-4 with TRBJ2-1, with 9 bases that match TRBD2. This CDR3 is 15 amino acids long. Germline values: CDR1 MRHNA, CDR2 SNTAGT. The junction had 4 bases not matched to a gene; V was cut back by 2 bases and J by 5 bases. The CDR3 loop is CASSDASGTNNEQFF. The CDR3 DNA reads as TGTGCCAGCAGTGACGCTAGCGGGACCAACAATGAGCAGTTCTTC.

The chain's CDR3 is CASSLEWGREGAFF. CDR3 DNA: TGTGCCAGCAGCTTAGAATGGGGCCGGGAGGGTGCTTTCTTT. The chain is built from TRBV7-2 and TRBJ1-1; tentatively, D is TRBD1 (5 bases). This CDR3 spans 14 amino acids. Trimming removed 1 base from V and 11 bases from J, with 17 bases in between. Germline V lookup: CDR1 SGHTA, CDR2 FQGNSA.

V is TRBV4-3 and J is TRBJ2-3, with 10 positions matching TRBD2. The CDR3 contains 17 residues. The germline CDR1 and CDR2 sequences are LGHNA and YSLEER. The ends lost 4 bases at V and 4 bases at J; junction bases unmatched: 11. CDR3 sequence reads: CASSPTLASGSPDTQYF. The CDR3 nucleotides are TGCGCCAGCAGCCCCACATTGGCTAGCGGGAGTCCAGATACGCAGTATTTT.

V gene TRBV6-1 combines with J gene TRBJ2-1; D ambiguous. There are 11 residues in the CDR3. Germline V gives CDR1 MNHNS, CDR2 SASEGT. Trimming left V 8 bases short and J 12 bases short, with 14 bases between. The CDR3, as DNA: TGTGCCAGCGGCGCAGGTTTAGTGCAGTTCTTC. This translates into CASGAGLVQFF.

The chain combines TRBV4-1 with TRBJ1-1, with 7 bases matching TRBD1. CDR3 size: 12 residues. Per germline, CDR1 MGHRA and CDR2 YSYEKL. With V trimmed by 7 bases and J by 4 bases, 3 bases remained unmatched. CDR3 bases: TGCGCCAGCAACACAGGGGTCACTGAAGCTTTCTTT. It is translated as CASNTGVTEAFF.

The chain recombines TRBV11-1 with TRBJ2-7; tentatively, D is TRBD2 (5 bases). The V and J ends lost 6 bases and 2 bases respectively, with 20 bases between them. The CDR3 runs to 16 residues. Germline assignment: CDR1 SGHAT and CDR2 FQDESV (reference sequence). CDR3 protein: CASSVDTPRVTYEQYF. CDR3 DNA sequence: TGTGCCAGCAGTGTAGATACTCCGCGGGTAACCTACGAGCAGTACTTC.

The V call is TRBV4-2, the J call TRBJ1-2; maybe TRBD1 (6 bases). Looked up from germline, CDR1 is LGHNA and CDR2 is YNFKEQ. Trimming removed 2 bases at V and 4 bases at J, with 17 bases between. CDR3 size: 16 residues. CDR3 DNA sequence: TGTGCCAGCAGCCAATCCTATGGACAGCTTTTCTATGGCTACACCTTC. It yields the protein CASSQSYGQLFYGYTF.

A single count supports this clone. V usage is TRBV7-6 and J usage is TRBJ2-7, with 7 bases that match TRBD2. In germline, CDR1 is SGHVS, CDR2 FNYEAQ. CDR3 length: 12 amino acids. With 5 bases clipped from V and 10 bases from J, the junction kept 8 bases outside the gene matches. For the CDR3, the DNA is TGTGCCAGCAGCCAGACTAGCAGCGATCAGTACTTC. This codes for CASSQTSSDQYF.

The chain combines TRBV5-4 with TRBJ2-1, with 7 bases lining up with TRBD2. The germline gives CDR1 SGHNT, CDR2 YYREEE (reference sequence). The CDR3 is 15 amino acids. V dropped 4 bases and J dropped 0; count of bases not matched to a gene: 4. The DNA for the CDR3 is TGTGCCAGCAGCGCTAGCGGAAGCTCCTACAATGAGCAGTTCTTC. Protein: CASSASGSSYNEQFF. The full variable domain, its missing parts supplied by reference TRBV5-4 and TRBJ2-1, is ETGVTQSPTHLIKTRGQQVTLRCSSQSGHNTVSWYQQALGQGPQFIFQYYREEENGRGNFPPRFSGLQFPNYSSELNVNALELDDSALYLCASSASGSSYNEQFFGPGTRLTVL.

The chain combines TRBV28 with TRBJ2-3; TRBD2 aligns across 15 bases. The length of the CDR3 is 18 residues. Germline lookup yields CDR1 MDHEN and CDR2 SYDVKM. After removal of 4 bases from V and 0 bases from J, the junction contained 5 bases not matched to a gene. The CDR3 region is CASSWTSGRALSTDTQYF. Here the CDR3 DNA reads TGTGCCAGCAGTTGGACTAGCGGGAGGGCCCTTAGCACAGATACGCAGTATTTT.

This clone has only one observation. V and J are TRBV25-1 and TRBJ2-1; 7 bases match TRBD2. V trimming: 1 base; J trimming: 6 bases; junction bases outside the gene matches: 9. Germline V lookup: CDR1 MGHDK, CDR2 SYGVNS. The CDR3 sequence is 16 residues long. This CDR3 reads CASSESGGEVRNEQFF. CDR3 nucleotide sequence: TGTGCCAGCAGTGAATCTGGGGGGGAAGTTCGCAATGAGCAGTTCTTC.

This chain connects TRBV6-4 to TRBJ2-1; 10 positions match TRBD2. This CDR3 comprises 16 residues. J was trimmed by 0 bases and V by 4 bases; bases with no gene match: 3. Germline V gives CDR1 MRHNA, CDR2 SNTAGT. CDR3 DNA sequence: TGTGCCAGCAGTGTCGCTAGCGGGAGCTCCTACAATGAGCAGTTCTTC. Translating gives CASSVASGSSYNEQFF.

This clone appeared a few times. J is TRBJ2-1 and V is TRBV6-4; 7 nucleotides match TRBD1. This CDR3 contains 13 residues. From germline, CDR1 is MRHNA and CDR2 SNTAGT. The V gene end was trimmed by 2 bases and the J gene end by 5 bases; junction bases not matched to a gene: 0. The CDR3 region has the DNA TGTGCCAGCAGTGACAGGGGGCACAATGAGCAGTTCTTC. Protein sequence: CASSDRGHNEQFF.

V usage is TRBV5-6 and J usage is TRBJ1-3; TRBD1 might be the D (6 bases). The CDR3 consists of 15 residues. Germline V gene sequence: CDR1 SGHDT, CDR2 YYEEEE. The ends were cut back, 0 bases at V and 9 bases at J, with 16 bases in the middle. CDR3 sequence reads: CASSLEAGVDFTIYF. The CDR3 nucleotides are TGTGCCAGCAGCTTGGAGGCAGGGGTCGATTTCACCATATATTTT.

CDR3 bases: TGTGCCAGCAGCTTAGTAGGACAGGGCAGATACCAGCCCCAGCATTTT. It specifies CASSLVGQGRYQPQHF. The chain uses TRBV7-8 and TRBJ1-5; 8 bases are shared with TRBD1. The CDR3 totals 16 residues. V gave up 1 base and J gave up 7 bases; unmatched junction bases: 9. Per the germline V gene, CDR1 is SGHVS and CDR2 is FQNEAQ.

V usage is TRBV11-2 and J usage is TRBJ2-3, with D tentatively TRBD2 (5 bases). The CDR3 runs 13 residues. From germline, CDR1 is SGHAT and CDR2 FQNNGV. With 5 bases removed from V and 2 bases from J, the gap between germline ends came to 8 bases. The DNA for the CDR3 is TGTGCCAGCAGCCCGGGGTTCACAGATACGCAGTATTTT. It yields the protein CASSPGFTDTQYF. The variable domain in full, with the rest retrieved from reference TRBV11-2 and TRBJ2-3, is EAGVAQSPRYKIIEKRQSVAFWCNPISGHATLYWYQQILGQGPKLLIQFQNNGVVDDSQLPKDRFSAERLKGVDSTLKIQPAKLEDSAVYLCASSPGFTDTQYFGPGTRLTVL.

The rearrangement links TRBV7-8 to TRBJ1-1; unclear D gene. Trimming stripped 1 base from V and 1 base from J, with 7 bases between. Germline CDR1 SGHVS, CDR2 FQNEAQ. The CDR3 is 14 amino acids. The CDR3 coding sequence is TGTGCCAGCAGCTTAGGGCGGCAGAACACTGAAGCTTTCTTT. This translates into CASSLGRQNTEAFF.

The chain carries TRBV4-3 and TRBJ2-3; possibly TRBD2 for D (6 bases). The CDR3 loop spans 16 amino acids. V lost 1 base, J lost 0 bases, and 11 bases lay in between. CDR1 LGHNA and CDR2 YSLEER come from the germline V gene. CDR3 sequence reads: CASSQAGLTSTDTQYF. CDR3 DNA sequence: TGCGCCAGCAGCCAAGCGGGACTTACGAGCACAGATACGCAGTATTTT.

This sequence joins TRBV27 and TRBJ2-7; 7 nucleotides align to TRBD2. The CDR3 extends over 13 amino acids. In germline, CDR1 is MNHEY, CDR2 SMNVEV (reference sequence). V lost 3 bases to trimming and J lost 4 bases; unmatched junction nucleotides: 3. For the CDR3, the DNA is TGTGCCAGCAGTTTGTCGCGGGGGTACGAGCAGTACTTC. Protein: CASSLSRGYEQYF.

CDR3 bases: TGCGCCAGCAGCCAAGAAGTTAGGAGTCAGGGGGTTGAAGCTTTCTTT. Translated: CASSQEVRSQGVEAFF. The chain couples TRBV4-1 to TRBJ1-1; 7 nucleotides line up with TRBD1. The ends lost 0 bases at V and 7 bases at J; junction bases unmatched: 11. Germline values: CDR1 MGHRA, CDR2 YSYEKL. CDR3 size: 16 residues.

J is TRBJ1-6 and V is TRBV5-1, with a possible D match to TRBD1 (6 bases). Per the germline V gene, CDR1 is SGHRS and CDR2 is YFSETQ. V lost 4 bases and J lost 5, with 16 bases in between. CDR3 length equals 16 residues. The CDR3: CASSPAGGADNSPLHF. In DNA, the CDR3 is TGCGCCAGCAGCCCTGCGGGGGGCGCTGATAATTCACCCCTCCACTTT.

The V call is TRBV4-1, the J call TRBJ2-7; possibly TRBD1 for D (5 bases). CDR3 length: 17 amino acids. CDR1 and CDR2 (germline): MGHRA, YSYEKL. V dropped 0 bases and J dropped 0 bases, with 15 bases sitting between them. The DNA of the CDR3 is TGCGCCAGCAGCCAAGATGACCGGACAAGAAGCTCCTACGAGCAGTACTTC. Protein: CASSQDDRTRSSYEQYF.

The V call is TRBV7-6, the J call TRBJ1-6, with D possibly matching TRBD1 (6 bases). V lost 5 bases to trimming and J lost 4 bases, with 15 bases between them. Per germline, CDR1 SGHVS and CDR2 FNYEAQ. There are 16 residues in the CDR3. CDR3 region: CASSRTETFYNSPLHF. The CDR3 DNA reads as TGTGCCAGCAGCCGGACAGAGACCTTTTATAATTCACCCCTCCACTTT.

This chain links TRBV5-1 with TRBJ2-7; a weak D match, TRBD1 (6 bases). This CDR3 is 15 amino acids long. Trimming took 3 bases from V and 0 from J, leaving 13 bases between them. Germline V gene sequence: CDR1 SGHRS, CDR2 YFSETQ. CDR3 amino acids: CASSSQGSSSYEQYF. DNA of the CDR3: TGCGCCAGCAGCTCACAGGGTTCAAGCTCCTACGAGCAGTACTTC. The variable domain in full, completed from reference TRBV5-1 and TRBJ2-7, reads KAGVTQTPRYLIKTRGQQVTLSCSPISGHRSVSWYQQTPGQGLQFLFEYFSETQRNKGNFPGRFSGRQFSNSRSEMNVSTLELGDSALYLCASSSQGSSSYEQYFGPGTRLTVT.

The chain employs TRBV7-3 and TRBJ1-1; D is uncertain. Between the trimmed V and J ends, which lost 5 bases and 1 base, there was a span of 17 bases. The CDR3 runs to 16 residues. The germline gives CDR1 SGHTA, CDR2 FQGTGA. CDR3 sequence: CASSPTNDRGNTEAFF. The CDR3 nucleotides read TGTGCCAGCAGCCCTACTAATGACCGAGGGAACACTGAAGCTTTCTTT.

This rearrangement joins TRBV7-9 to TRBJ2-1, with TRBD2 identical over 7 bases. The CDR3 consists of 16 residues. The junction had 5 bases not matched to a gene; V was cut back by 2 bases and J by 1 base. CDR1 and CDR2 (germline): SEHNR, FQNEAQ (reference sequence). CDR3 sequence reads: CASSLSGGYSYNEQFF. CDR3 coding DNA: TGTGCCAGCAGCTTATCCGGGGGGTATTCCTACAATGAGCAGTTCTTC. Full variable domain (rest looked up from reference TRBV7-9 and TRBJ2-1): DTGVSQNPRHKITKRGQNVTFRCDPISEHNRLYWYRQTLGQGPEFLTYFQNEAQLEKSRLLSDRFSAERPKGSFSTLEIQRTEQGDSAMYLCASSLSGGYSYNEQFFGPGTRLTVL.

This chain connects TRBV5-1 to TRBJ2-7; the match to TRBD2 covers 9 bases. This CDR3 comprises 15 residues. Germline V gene data show CDR1 as SGHRS and CDR2 as YFSETQ. Trimming cost V 1 base and J 4 bases; bases outside gene matches: 6. The CDR3 is CASSLSGGQLYEQYF. The DNA of the CDR3 is TGCGCCAGCAGCTTGAGCGGGGGGCAATTGTACGAGCAGTACTTC.

V gene TRBV4-2 combines with J gene TRBJ1-4; 8 nucleotides line up with TRBD1. V shed 1 base and J 8 bases; nucleotides not matched to a gene: 9. From germline, CDR1 is LGHNA and CDR2 YNFKEQ. This CDR3 comprises 16 residues. The CDR3 protein is CASSQASGWTGEKLFF. In DNA form, the CDR3 reads TGTGCCAGCAGCCAAGCTTCAGGGTGGACAGGGGAAAAACTGTTTTTT.